This is a list of T cell receptor beta chains from one sample in a study of human T cells and chemical hapten exposure. TCRdb reprocessed the RACE reads with MiXCR, giving one entry per CDR3 protein. The sample consists of 100,000 to 150,000 distinct CDR3 sequences, approximately 8.3% of them appearing once. The material sequenced was whole blood. The receptor set was obtained from a male donor in good health. Some clones in this sample may be carry-over from other donors' samples. Both conserved end residues are part of each CDR3. Fields, in order: clone size, D gene, J gene, V gene, CDR3 protein, CDR3 DNA. D genes are given only for firm matches. Some rows have no size entry. The others give once, few or many, or a class for an expanded clone.

many	TRBD1	TRBJ2-1	TRBV12-3/TRBV12-4	CASSPGTAYNEQFF	TGTGCCAGCAGTCCCGGGACAGCCTACAATGAGCAGTTCTTC
.	.	TRBJ2-1	TRBV29-1	CSASGFSEQFF	TGCAGCGCCTCAGGCTTTTCGGAGCAGTTCTTC
.	.	TRBJ1-5	TRBV10-3	CAISEGTGDQPQHF	TGTGCCATCAGTGAGGGTACGGGGGATCAGCCCCAGCATTTT
many	TRBD1	TRBJ2-3	TRBV12-5	CASGGQVKSTDTQYF	TGTGCTAGTGGGGGACAGGTGAAAAGCACAGATACGCAGTATTTT
many	TRBD2	TRBJ2-1	TRBV12-3/TRBV12-4	CASRKTSGGAGEQFF	TGTGCCAGCAGGAAGACTAGCGGGGGGGCTGGTGAGCAGTTCTTC
.	.	TRBJ1-2	TRBV7-9	CASSFEVADYGYTF	TGTGCCAGCAGCTTCGAGGTGGCGGACTATGGCTACACCTTC
many	.	TRBJ1-5	TRBV7-9	CASSLGGQALPQHF	TGTGCCAGCAGCTTAGGGGGACAAGCCTTGCCCCAGCATTTT
many	.	TRBJ2-2	TRBV20-1	CSAGSWVGELFF	TGCAGTGCTGGGAGCTGGGTCGGGGAGCTGTTTTTT
.	.	TRBJ2-5	TRBV7-8	CASSARVSRQETQYF	TGTGCCAGCAGTGCACGGGTCAGCCGCCAAGAGACCCAGTACTTC
many	.	TRBJ2-7	TRBV10-3	CAIRDENYEQYF	TGTGCCATCCGGGACGAGAACTACGAGCAGTACTTC
many	.	TRBJ2-2	TRBV6-5	CASSMVGTTGELFF	TGTGCCAGCAGCATGGTGGGGACCACCGGGGAGCTGTTTTTT
many	TRBD2	TRBJ2-1	TRBV20-1	CSARGGRTNNEQFF	TGCAGTGCTAGGGGCGGGAGGACCAACAATGAGCAGTTCTTC
.	TRBD1	TRBJ2-3	TRBV19	CASSEGATSTDTQYF	TGTGCCAGTAGCGAGGGGGCAACTAGCACAGATACGCAGTATTTT
few	TRBD1	TRBJ1-1	TRBV6-4	CASRRLTGDTEAFF	TGTGCCAGCAGACGCTTGACAGGGGACACTGAAGCTTTCTTT
.	.	TRBJ2-5	TRBV20-1	CSARRDTQETQYF	TGCAGTGCTAGGAGGGACACCCAAGAGACCCAGTACTTC
few	TRBD1	TRBJ1-2	TRBV5-6	CASSFRDSGHGYTF	TGTGCCAGCAGCTTCCGGGACAGCGGACATGGCTACACCTTC
many	TRBD2	TRBJ2-3	TRBV12-3/TRBV12-4	CASRTSGSTDTQYF	TGTGCCAGCAGAACTAGCGGTAGCACAGATACGCAGTATTTT
many	.	TRBJ1-2	TRBV4-3	CASSQVGPANYGYTF	TGCGCCAGCAGCCAAGTCGGGCCCGCTAACTATGGCTACACCTTC
.	TRBD1	TRBJ2-3	TRBV29-1	CSVKQGSSTDTQYF	TGCAGCGTTAAACAGGGGTCTAGCACAGATACGCAGTATTTT
.	TRBD2	TRBJ2-1	TRBV7-3	CASSHAGGLSSYNEQFF	TGTGCCAGCAGCCATGCGGGGGGGCTATCGTCGTACAATGAGCAGTTCTTC
many	.	TRBJ1-2	TRBV12-3/TRBV12-4	CASSLKTLGYTF	TGTGCCAGCAGTTTGAAAACCCTTGGCTACACCTTC
few	TRBD2	TRBJ2-5	TRBV13	CASSLPTSGGKETQYF	TGTGCCAGCAGCTTACCGACTAGCGGGGGGAAAGAGACCCAGTACTTC
many	TRBD2	TRBJ2-2	TRBV12-3/TRBV12-4	CASSTQGRGLSGTGELFF	TGTGCCAGCAGCACTCAGGGCCGGGGACTAAGTGGAACCGGGGAGCTGTTTTTT
.	.	TRBJ2-7	TRBV27	CASTSLGHSGEQYF	TGTGCCAGCACTTCCTTGGGACATTCTGGCGAGCAGTACTTC
many	.	TRBJ2-5	TRBV20-1	CSVTDSGETQYF	TGCAGTGTTACGGACTCTGGGGAGACCCAGTACTTC
.	.	TRBJ2-6	TRBV9	CASSGTGSGANVLTF	TGTGCCAGCAGCGGTACAGGGTCTGGGGCCAACGTCCTGACTTTC
many	TRBD2	TRBJ2-3	TRBV10-2	CASRPTSGSTDTQYF	TGCGCCAGCAGACCGACTAGCGGAAGCACAGATACGCAGTATTTT
few	.	TRBJ1-6	TRBV12-3/TRBV12-4	CASSFVNSPLHF	TGTGCCAGCAGTTTCGTTAATTCACCCCTCCACTTT
.	.	TRBJ1-1	TRBV5-1	CASSLRVGEPAEAFF	TGCGCCAGCAGCTTGAGGGTTGGGGAACCCGCTGAAGCTTTCTTT
.	TRBD1	TRBJ1-1	TRBV6-5	CASSWSRQDRAFF	TGTGCCAGCAGTTGGAGCAGACAGGACAGGGCGTTCTTT
few	.	TRBJ1-5	TRBV6-5	CASSVVPFNQPQHF	TGTGCCAGCAGTGTTGTCCCATTCAATCAGCCCCAGCATTTT
.	TRBD2	TRBJ2-1	TRBV18	CASSPRIPGGGEQFF	TGTGCCAGCTCACCAAGAATACCCGGCGGGGGTGAGCAGTTCTTC
few	.	TRBJ1-6	TRBV27	CASSFSGLGYYNSPLHF	TGTGCCAGCAGTTTCTCCGGTTTGGGGTACTATAATTCACCCCTCCACTTT
many	TRBD2	TRBJ2-1	TRBV6-5	CASSYYWTSGSYNEQFF	TGTGCCAGCAGTTACTATTGGACTAGCGGATCCTACAATGAGCAGTTCTTC
few	.	TRBJ2-6	TRBV7-9	CASQLTNSGANVLTF	TGTGCCAGCCAACTTACAAACTCTGGGGCCAACGTCCTGACTTTC
.	.	TRBJ2-7	TRBV4-3	CASSQLIYEQYF	TGCGCCAGCAGCCAGTTAATCTACGAGCAGTACTTC
.	TRBD1	TRBJ2-3	TRBV12-3/TRBV12-4	CASTSPKTGGTDTQYF	TGTGCCAGCACGTCACCAAAGACAGGGGGCACAGATACGCAGTATTTT
many	TRBD1	TRBJ2-1	TRBV20-1	CSARDRGTKNEQFF	TGCAGTGCCAGGGACAGGGGTACGAAAAATGAGCAGTTCTTC
.	.	TRBJ2-6	TRBV5-1	CASTLVPSDSGANVLTF	TGCGCCAGCACCCTTGTCCCCTCGGACTCTGGGGCCAACGTCCTGACTTTC
.	.	TRBJ2-7	TRBV4-1	CASSPQGSFYEQYF	TGCGCCAGCAGCCCCCAGGGATCCTTCTACGAGCAGTACTTC
.	TRBD2	TRBJ2-1	TRBV6-1	CASSESLAGVSGSPYNEQFF	TGTGCCAGCAGTGAAAGCCTAGCGGGAGTATCAGGAAGCCCCTACAATGAGCAGTTCTTC
many	.	TRBJ1-2	TRBV15	CATREGSHGYTF	TGTGCCACCAGGGAGGGGTCTCATGGCTACACCTTC
many	TRBD1	TRBJ2-1	TRBV7-7	CASSLATGLDYNEQFF	TGTGCCAGCAGCTTAGCGACAGGGTTGGATTACAATGAGCAGTTCTTC
many	.	TRBJ1-4	TRBV15	CATSRAQGKLFF	TGTGCCACCAGCAGAGCCCAAGGAAAACTGTTTTTT
many	.	TRBJ1-6	TRBV11-3	CASSLAGINSPLHF	TGTGCCAGCAGCTTAGCTGGGATTAATTCACCCCTCCACTTT
many	.	TRBJ2-3	TRBV6-5	CASRRGRSGAQYF	TGTGCCAGCAGACGCGGACGCTCCGGGGCGCAGTATTTT
many	.	TRBJ1-1	TRBV29-1	CSVAGQLNTEAFF	TGCAGCGTTGCGGGGCAGTTGAACACTGAAGCTTTCTTT
few	.	TRBJ1-1	TRBV29-1	CSGATGPITEAFF	TGCAGCGGAGCAACAGGGCCCATTACTGAAGCTTTCTTT
many	.	TRBJ2-3	TRBV7-2	CASSLGPQSTDTQYF	TGTGCCAGCAGCTTAGGCCCCCAGAGCACAGATACGCAGTATTTT
many	TRBD1	TRBJ2-7	TRBV9	CASSVGDSDEQYF	TGTGCCAGCAGCGTGGGGGACAGTGACGAGCAGTACTTC
few	TRBD1	TRBJ2-1	TRBV5-1	CASSLTGVNEQFF	TGCGCCAGCAGCTTGACAGGGGTCAATGAGCAGTTCTTC
.	.	TRBJ2-3	TRBV18	CASSPLPGQTDTDTQYF	TGTGCCAGCTCACCACTTCCGGGACAAACCGACACAGATACGCAGTATTTT
.	TRBD2	TRBJ2-7	TRBV11-2	CASSLVWSDGLAVYEQYF	TGTGCCAGCAGCTTAGTTTGGAGTGACGGACTAGCGGTTTACGAGCAGTACTTC